Listed here are 23 T cell receptor beta chains from one sample, sequenced in a study of post-analysis software for immune sequencing data (dated by TCRdb to about 2015). Summary of the overall study and its limitations: Patients showed significantly higher frequencies than controls for a handful of TRBV segments, among them TRBV5-6, TRBV5-1 and TRBV20-1.

The library relied on PCR. These reads were obtained on an Illumina HiSeq 2500. To reduce PCR and sequencing biases, unique molecular identifiers were built into the TCR beta cDNA libraries. TCRdb passed the public sequencing reads through fastp at Q25 and MiXCR, retaining productive beta sequences. Rows are unified per CDR3 protein, each entry keeping the most common DNA and genes. This sample is represented by roughly 870,000 distinct CDR3 sequences; approximately 50% of them were singletons. The ten largest clones take up about 4.8% of the sample. Their target antigens are unknown. Sequencing was performed on blood. Receptors were obtained from a girl aged 5 to 17 with multiple sclerosis.

The rearrangement joins TRBV7-3 to TRBJ2-1, with D possibly TRBD2 on 5 matching bases. The CDR3 is 17 amino acids. Deletions cut 0 bases from V and 5 bases from J, with 17 bases between. Germline CDR1 is SGHTA and CDR2 is FQGTGA. In DNA form, the CDR3 reads TGTGCCAGCAGCTTAACCGCTACTAGTACAATCGACAATGAGCAGTTCTTC. It specifies CASSLTATSTIDNEQFF.

The V call is TRBV27, the J call TRBJ1-4; D remains ambiguous. Germline V lookup: CDR1 MNHEY, CDR2 SMNVEV (reference sequence). CDR3 length: 14 residues. V was pared by 5 bases and J by 0 bases, with 7 bases between. Here the CDR3 reads CASSISPTNEKLFF. The CDR3 DNA reads as TGTGCCAGCAGTATAAGCCCAACTAATGAAAAACTGTTTTTT. Full variable domain (remainder filled in from reference TRBV27 and TRBJ1-4): EAQVTQNPRYLITVTGKKLTVTCSQNMNHEYMSWYRQDPGLGLRQIYYSMNVEVTDKGDVPEGYKVSRKEKRNFPLILESPSPNQTSLYFCASSISPTNEKLFFGSGTQLSVL.

The V gene is TRBV3-1, the J gene TRBJ1-2; D gene unclear. V lost 1 base and J lost 4, with 10 bases in between. This CDR3 contains 14 residues. The germline V gene has CDR1 LGHDT and CDR2 YNNKEL (reference sequence). CDR3 in amino acids: CASSQGPGGYGYTF. CDR3 DNA: TGTGCCAGCAGCCAAGGGCCGGGAGGCTATGGCTACACCTTC.

The V gene is TRBV12-3 or TRBV12-4, the J gene TRBJ2-1; D uncertain. This CDR3 spans 15 amino acids. Deletions cut 6 bases from V and 4 bases from J, with 16 bases between. The DNA of the CDR3 is TGTGCCAGCAGCTTGGCCTTGGGGATTTACAATGAGCAGTTCTTC. Translated, it gives CASSLALGIYNEQFF.

The chain joins TRBV29-1 to TRBJ1-2; D remains unclear. Germline V gene lookup returns CDR1 SQVTM and CDR2 ANQGSEA. The V end was cut by 3 bases, the J end by 8 bases, with 7 bases between. CDR3 size: 10 residues. CDR3 coding DNA: TGCAGCGTTGACTCGACGGGCTACACCTTC. This translates into CSVDSTGYTF.

The chain employs TRBV4-1 and TRBJ1-1; D unclear. The CDR3 spans 14 residues. Per the germline V gene, CDR1 is MGHRA and CDR2 is YSYEKL. The germline V and J ends were trimmed by 2 bases and 1 base, with 8 bases remaining between them. DNA of the CDR3: TGCGCCAGCAGCCAATGGTCCAGGAACACTGAAGCTTTCTTT. Amino acid sequence: CASSQWSRNTEAFF.

A word on this clonotype: A junction boundary mismatches the germline segment, possibly from a read error. The V gene is TRBV7-2, the J gene TRBJ2-7, with 10 bases that match TRBD2. The CDR3 runs to 16 residues. CDR1 SGHTA and CDR2 FQGNSA come from the germline V gene. The CDR3 sequence is CASSLAASGGSYEQYF. In DNA form, the CDR3 reads TGTGCCAGTAGCTTAGCGGCTAGCGGGGGTTCCTACGAGCAGTACTTC.

The chain couples TRBV27 to TRBJ2-2; D gene ambiguous. The CDR3 extends over 13 amino acids. Per germline, CDR1 MNHEY and CDR2 SMNVEV (reference sequence). Trimming took 3 bases from V and 7 from J, leaving 9 bases between them. CDR3 nucleotide sequence: TGTGCCAGCAGTTTCCTGGGCGACGGGGAGCTGTTTTTT. Translating it yields CASSFLGDGELFF.

The rearrangement uses TRBV7-2 and TRBJ1-2, with D perhaps matching TRBD1 (6 bases). Germline CDR1 reads SGHTA; CDR2 reads FQGNSA. This CDR3 is built from 15 residues. V lost 7 bases and J 4 bases, leaving 19 bases between the germline ends. Written as DNA, the CDR3 is TGTGCCAGCAAACTAGAGACCAGGGGCGGCTATGGCTACACCTTC. Translating it yields CASKLETRGGYGYTF.

This sequence joins TRBV20-1 and TRBJ2-7, with D perhaps matching TRBD1 (5 bases). V lost 3 bases and J lost 2, with 14 bases in between. Germline assignment: CDR1 DFQATT and CDR2 SNEGSKA (reference sequence). The CDR3 consists of 14 residues. CDR3 in amino acids: CSASFGQGPYEQYF. CDR3 DNA sequence: TGCAGTGCTAGTTTCGGGCAGGGCCCCTACGAGCAGTACTTC.

J is TRBJ2-7 and V is TRBV7-6; a possible D gene is TRBD1 (6 bases). The CDR3 is 15 amino acids. V was pared by 1 base and J by 2 bases, with 12 bases between. Germline lookup yields CDR1 SGHVS and CDR2 FNYEAQ. The CDR3: CASSLEAGDTYEQYF. As DNA, the CDR3 is TGTGCCAGCAGCTTAGAGGCAGGGGATACCTACGAGCAGTACTTC.

This chain links TRBV20-1 with TRBJ2-5, with TRBD2 matching over 14 bases. The junction had 2 bases not matched to a gene; V was cut back by 5 bases and J by 0 bases. Germline CDR1 is DFQATT and CDR2 is SNEGSKA (reference sequence). The CDR3 has 15 amino acids. The CDR3 coding sequence is TGCAGTGCTGAGGGACTAGCGGGGGACCAAGAGACCCAGTACTTC. Protein sequence: CSAEGLAGDQETQYF.

This clonotype was counted between two and nine times. J is TRBJ2-3 and V is TRBV2; TRBD2 aligns across 14 bases. CDR1 and CDR2 from the germline V gene are SNHLY and FYNNEI. Trimming removed 3 bases from V and 5 bases from J; junction bases left unmatched: 4. The CDR3 totals 16 residues. In DNA, the CDR3 is TGTGCCAGCAGTGAGACTAGCGGGGGGGCCGAAGATACGCAGTATTTT. Its translation is CASSETSGGAEDTQYF.

This clonotype was seen a few times. The chain uses TRBV7-2 and TRBJ1-2; 7 bases match TRBD1. V lost 5 bases, J lost 6 bases, and 18 bases stayed unmatched. The germline V gene encodes CDR1 SGHTA and CDR2 FQGNSA. This CDR3 is built from 17 residues. This CDR3 reads CASSPPTTGARRHGYTF. The CDR3, as DNA: TGTGCCAGCAGCCCCCCGACTACAGGGGCGCGCAGACATGGCTACACCTTC.

The rearrangement uses TRBV20-1 and TRBJ2-1; tentative D call: TRBD2 (6 bases). The germline gives CDR1 DFQATT, CDR2 SNEGSKA (reference sequence). The CDR3 spans 16 residues. Trimming left V 6 bases short and J 3 bases short, with 21 bases between. The CDR3 coding sequence is TGCAGTGCAAGTACCCTGATAGCGGTCCTCTACAATGAGCAGTTCTTC. Encoded protein: CSASTLIAVLYNEQFF.

The V and J genes are TRBV7-9 and TRBJ2-7; D possibly corresponds to TRBD1 (6 bases). The CDR3 is 16 amino acids. V gave up 5 bases and J gave up 10 bases, with 27 bases separating them. The germline V gene encodes CDR1 SEHNR and CDR2 FQNEAQ (reference sequence). The CDR3 spells CASSNPRRTAPFVQYF. The CDR3 DNA follows: TGTGCCAGCAGCAACCCTCGAAGGACAGCCCCCTTCGTCCAGTACTTC.

The rearrangement joins TRBV10-3 to TRBJ2-7, with 12 bases matching TRBD2. The CDR3 length is 15 residues. Losses at the gene ends were 7 bases for V and 2 bases for J; bases not matched to a gene: 6. Germline V CDR1 and CDR2: ENHRY, SYGVKD. This CDR3 reads CAITTSGGTPYEQYF. The CDR3 DNA reads as TGTGCCATCACAACTAGCGGGGGGACCCCCTACGAGCAGTACTTC.

The gene calls are TRBV27 and TRBJ2-1, with D maybe TRBD2 (6 bases). Germline values: CDR1 MNHEY, CDR2 SMNVEV (reference sequence). This CDR3 region has 13 residues. V lost 7 bases and J 6 bases, leaving 13 bases between the germline ends. The CDR3 protein is CASKTGVGNEQFF. In nucleotides, the CDR3 is TGTGCCAGCAAGACGGGAGTCGGCAATGAGCAGTTCTTC.

The rearrangement joins TRBV5-1 to TRBJ1-1; D is undetermined. The CDR3 is 13 residues long. With 0 bases removed from V and 5 bases from J, the gap between germline ends came to 8 bases. CDR1 is SGHRS, CDR2 YFSETQ, per germline. This CDR3 is CASSLGDPTEAFF. Here the CDR3 DNA reads TGCGCCAGCAGCTTGGGGGATCCGACTGAAGCTTTCTTT.

The chain recombines TRBV5-1 with TRBJ1-2; possible D gene TRBD1, 5 bases. The CDR3 spans 17 residues. CDR1 and CDR2 from the germline V gene are SGHRS and YFSETQ. V was shortened by 0 bases and J by 4 bases, with 19 bases between the two germline ends. The DNA of the CDR3 is TGCGCCAGCAGCTTGGGGACATGGGAAAAGCGGGGCTATGGCTACACCTTC. Protein sequence: CASSLGTWEKRGYGYTF. Together with reference TRBV5-1 and TRBJ1-2, the CDR3 gives the full variable domain: KAGVTQTPRYLIKTRGQQVTLSCSPISGHRSVSWYQQTPGQGLQFLFEYFSETQRNKGNFPGRFSGRQFSNSRSEMNVSTLELGDSALYLCASSLGTWEKRGYGYTFGSGTRLTVV.

V usage is TRBV7-9 and J usage is TRBJ2-6; D not resolved. V lost 1 base to trimming and J lost 3 bases, with 4 bases between them. Germline V gene data show CDR1 as SEHNR and CDR2 as FQNEAQ (reference sequence). The CDR3 length is 14 residues. CDR3 nucleotides: TGTGCCAGCAGCTTAGGAGGTGGGGCCAACGTCCTGACTTTC. Protein sequence: CASSLGGGANVLTF.

The chain is built from TRBV20-1 and TRBJ1-2; 7 bases are a match to TRBD1. CDR1 is DFQATT, CDR2 SNEGSKA, per germline (reference sequence). The junction had 14 bases not matched to a gene; V was cut back by 0 bases and J by 7 bases. CDR3 length equals 16 residues. The CDR3 sequence: CSAREGPNSGQFGYTF. The DNA for the CDR3 is TGCAGTGCTAGAGAGGGCCCCAACTCGGGACAGTTTGGCTACACCTTC.

The V call is TRBV25-1, the J call TRBJ2-6, with TRBD2 as a possible D gene (5 bases). Per germline, CDR1 MGHDK and CDR2 SYGVNS. Trimming shortened V by 6 bases and J by 3 bases, and 12 bases separated the two germline ends. The CDR3 runs to 15 residues. The CDR3 DNA is TGTGCCAGCAGCGTTTATCGGGGTGGGGCCAACGTCCTGACTTTC. Its protein product is CASSVYRGGANVLTF.